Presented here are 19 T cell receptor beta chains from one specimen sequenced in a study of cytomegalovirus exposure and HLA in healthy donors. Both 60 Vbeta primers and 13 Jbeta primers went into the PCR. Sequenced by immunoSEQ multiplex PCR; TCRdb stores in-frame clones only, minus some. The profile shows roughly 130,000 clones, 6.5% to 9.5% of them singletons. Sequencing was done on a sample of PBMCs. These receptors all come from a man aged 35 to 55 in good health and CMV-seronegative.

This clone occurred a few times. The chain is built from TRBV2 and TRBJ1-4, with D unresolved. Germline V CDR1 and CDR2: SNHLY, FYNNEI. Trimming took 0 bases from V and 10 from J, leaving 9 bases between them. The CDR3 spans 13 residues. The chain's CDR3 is CASSEARGRKLFF. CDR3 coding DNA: TGTGCCAGCAGTGAAGCTCGCGGTCGAAAACTGTTTTTT.

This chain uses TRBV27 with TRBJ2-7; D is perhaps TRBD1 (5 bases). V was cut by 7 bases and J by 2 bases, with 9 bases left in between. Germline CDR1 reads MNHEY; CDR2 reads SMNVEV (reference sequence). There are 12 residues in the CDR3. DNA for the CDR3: TGTGCCAGCAAGTCCAGGGCCTACGAGCAGTACTTC. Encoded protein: CASKSRAYEQYF.

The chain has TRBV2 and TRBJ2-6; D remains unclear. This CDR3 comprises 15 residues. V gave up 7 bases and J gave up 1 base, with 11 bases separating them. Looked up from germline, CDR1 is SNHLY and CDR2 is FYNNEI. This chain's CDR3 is CASTVAGSGANVLTF. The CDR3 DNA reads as TGTGCCAGCACAGTCGCCGGGTCTGGGGCCAACGTCCTGACTTTC.

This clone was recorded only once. CDR3 sequence (DNA): TGTGCCAGCAGCTTCACAGGGAATAGCAATCAGCCCCAGCATTTT. Residues: CASSFTGNSNQPQHF. The J gene is TRBJ1-5, the V gene TRBV7-2, with D tentatively TRBD1 (6 bases). V lost 3 bases, J lost 0 bases, and 9 bases lay in between. CDR1 SGHTA and CDR2 FQGNSA come from the germline V gene. The CDR3 is 15 residues long.

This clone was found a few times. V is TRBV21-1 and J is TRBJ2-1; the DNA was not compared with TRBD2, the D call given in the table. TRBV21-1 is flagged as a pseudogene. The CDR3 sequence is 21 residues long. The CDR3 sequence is CASRLKHGTSTLSNPSNEQFF. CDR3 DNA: TGTGCCAGCAGACTAAAACACGGGACTTCGACGCTCTCAAACCCCTCCAATGAGCAGTTCTTC.

The CDR3 is CASSTTGTGDYGYTF. In DNA form, the CDR3 reads TGTGCCAGTAGTACCACCGGGACAGGGGATTATGGCTACACCTTC. The V gene is TRBV19, the J gene TRBJ1-2, with 10 bases lining up with TRBD1. Germline lookup yields CDR1 LNHDA and CDR2 SQIVND (reference sequence). With 4 bases clipped from V and 5 bases from J, the junction kept 7 bases outside the gene matches. The CDR3 contains 15 residues.

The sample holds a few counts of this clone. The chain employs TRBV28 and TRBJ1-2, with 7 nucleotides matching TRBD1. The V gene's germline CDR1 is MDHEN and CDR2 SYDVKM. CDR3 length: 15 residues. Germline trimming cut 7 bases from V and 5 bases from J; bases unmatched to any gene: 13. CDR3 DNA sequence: TGTGCCAGCACCCCCGCGACAGGGCAATTTTATGGCTACACCTTC. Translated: CASTPATGQFYGYTF.

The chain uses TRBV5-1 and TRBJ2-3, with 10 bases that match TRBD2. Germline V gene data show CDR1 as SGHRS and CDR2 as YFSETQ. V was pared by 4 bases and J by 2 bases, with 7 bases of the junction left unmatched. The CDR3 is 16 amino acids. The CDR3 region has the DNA TGCGCCAGCAGCCCCGGACTAGCGGACTACACAGATACGCAGTATTTT. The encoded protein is CASSPGLADYTDTQYF. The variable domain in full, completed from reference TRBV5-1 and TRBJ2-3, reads KAGVTQTPRYLIKTRGQQVTLSCSPISGHRSVSWYQQTPGQGLQFLFEYFSETQRNKGNFPGRFSGRQFSNSRSEMNVSTLELGDSALYLCASSPGLADYTDTQYFGPGTRLTVL.

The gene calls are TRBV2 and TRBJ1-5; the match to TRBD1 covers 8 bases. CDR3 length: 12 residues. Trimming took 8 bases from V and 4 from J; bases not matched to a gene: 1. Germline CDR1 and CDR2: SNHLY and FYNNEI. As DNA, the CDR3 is TGTGCCAGCCGGACAGGGAATCAGCCCCAGCATTTT. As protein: CASRTGNQPQHF.

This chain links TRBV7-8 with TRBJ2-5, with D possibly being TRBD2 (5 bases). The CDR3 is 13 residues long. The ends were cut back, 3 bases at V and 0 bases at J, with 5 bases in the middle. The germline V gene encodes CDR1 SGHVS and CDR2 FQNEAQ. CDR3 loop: CASSFSDQETQYF. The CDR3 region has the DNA TGTGCCAGCAGCTTTAGCGACCAAGAGACCCAGTACTTC.

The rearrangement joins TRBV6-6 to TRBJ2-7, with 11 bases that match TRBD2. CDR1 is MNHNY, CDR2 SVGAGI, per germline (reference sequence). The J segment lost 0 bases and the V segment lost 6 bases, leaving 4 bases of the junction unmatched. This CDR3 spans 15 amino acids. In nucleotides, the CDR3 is TGTGCCAGCAGCTCAGGACTAGCGGGCTCCTACGAGCAGTACTTC. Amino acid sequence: CASSSGLAGSYEQYF.

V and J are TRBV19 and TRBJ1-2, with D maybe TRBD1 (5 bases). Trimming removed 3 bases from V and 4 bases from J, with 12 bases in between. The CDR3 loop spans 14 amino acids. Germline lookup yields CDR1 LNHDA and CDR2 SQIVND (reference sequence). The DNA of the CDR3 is TGTGCCAGTAGTATGGAACAGGTTCCCTATGGCTACACCTTC. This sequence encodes CASSMEQVPYGYTF.

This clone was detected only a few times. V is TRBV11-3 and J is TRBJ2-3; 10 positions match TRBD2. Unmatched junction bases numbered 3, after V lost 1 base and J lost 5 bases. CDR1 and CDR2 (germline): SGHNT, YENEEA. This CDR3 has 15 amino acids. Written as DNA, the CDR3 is TGTGCCAGCAGCTTAGGACTAGCGGGCGGAGATACGCAGTATTTT. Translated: CASSLGLAGGDTQYF.

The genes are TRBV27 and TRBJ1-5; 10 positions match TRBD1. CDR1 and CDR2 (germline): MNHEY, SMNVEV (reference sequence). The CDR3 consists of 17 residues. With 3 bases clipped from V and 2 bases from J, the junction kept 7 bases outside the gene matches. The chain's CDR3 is CASSFRGTGAGNQPQHF. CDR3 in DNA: TGTGCCAGCAGTTTCCGCGGGACAGGGGCCGGCAATCAGCCCCAGCATTTT.

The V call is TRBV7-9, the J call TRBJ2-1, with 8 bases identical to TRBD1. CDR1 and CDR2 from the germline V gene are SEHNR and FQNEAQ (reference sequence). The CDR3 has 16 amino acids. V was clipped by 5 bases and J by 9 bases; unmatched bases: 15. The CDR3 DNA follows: TGTGCCAGCAGCAGCGGACAGGGCGCTACCTGGGTTGAGCAGTTCTTC. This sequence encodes CASSSGQGATWVEQFF.

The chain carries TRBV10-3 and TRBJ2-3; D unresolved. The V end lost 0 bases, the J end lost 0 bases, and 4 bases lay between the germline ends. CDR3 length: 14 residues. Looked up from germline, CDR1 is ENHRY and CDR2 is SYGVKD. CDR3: CAISESGSTDTQYF. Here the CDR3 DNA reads TGTGCCATCAGTGAGTCCGGTAGCACAGATACGCAGTATTTT.

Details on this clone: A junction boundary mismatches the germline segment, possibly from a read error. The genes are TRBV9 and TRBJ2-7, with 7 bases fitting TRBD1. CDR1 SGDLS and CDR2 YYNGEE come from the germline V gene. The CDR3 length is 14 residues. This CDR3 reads CASSVEGAAYEQYF. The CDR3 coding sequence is TGTGCTAGCAGCGTAGAGGGGGCGGCTTACGAGCAGTACTTC.

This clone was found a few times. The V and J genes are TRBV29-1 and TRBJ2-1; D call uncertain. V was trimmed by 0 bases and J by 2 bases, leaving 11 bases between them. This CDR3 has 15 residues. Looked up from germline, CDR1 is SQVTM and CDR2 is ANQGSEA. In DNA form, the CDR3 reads TGCAGCGTTGAAGAACGAATCCCAGCCTACAATGAGCAGTTCTTC. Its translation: CSVEERIPAYNEQFF.

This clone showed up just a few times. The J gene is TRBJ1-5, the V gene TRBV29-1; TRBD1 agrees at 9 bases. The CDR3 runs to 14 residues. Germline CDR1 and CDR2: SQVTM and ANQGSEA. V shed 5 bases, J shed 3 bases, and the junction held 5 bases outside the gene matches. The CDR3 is CSVKTGGNNQPQHF. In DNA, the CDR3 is TGCAGCGTTAAGACAGGGGGAAACAATCAGCCCCAGCATTTT.